This T cell receptor (beta chain) was recorded in a study of post-analysis software for immune sequencing data (dated by TCRdb to the mid-2010s). Study-wide context: The recorded disease courses included relapsing-remitting, secondary progressive and progressive-relapsing multiple sclerosis, and some patients had no subtype annotation. The patient repertoires were set against around eleven previously published healthy control repertoires from donors whose ages ranged from roughly 6 to 27 years. A subset of samples was prepared in parallel using single-end sample barcoding, then pooled and co-amplified after Illumina adapter ligation. Overall results and qualifications from the work: Strong co-clustering of samples prepared in the same batch was shown by direct clustering with F measure, prompting a batch-effect correction. The control group was slightly older than the multiple sclerosis patient group. Significantly higher frequencies in patients than in controls were found for five or six TRBV segments, including TRBV5-6, TRBV5-1 and TRBV20-1. Significantly lower normalized Chao1 diversity was found in multiple sclerosis patients than in controls, suggesting substantial peripheral T-cell clonal expansion.

Libraries were built with PCR. Instrument on record: Illumina HiSeq 2500. To reduce PCR and sequencing biases, unique molecular identifiers were incorporated into the TCR beta cDNA libraries. Every 1 to 10 million input T cells yielded approximately 500,000 cDNA molecules, meaning each molecule approximated one T cell. Patient libraries were prepared and sequenced with the same protocol used for the earlier healthy control dataset. Samples belonging to the same batch were prepared together, multiplexed and sequenced on a shared HiSeq lane. Per the authors' processing: Raw barcoded reads were processed with MIGEC, discarding single-read molecular identifier groups before consensus assembly and CDR3 extraction. Clonotype tables were post-analysed with VDJtools, normalizing diversity by down-sampling all datasets to the smallest sample size. In repertoire overlap clustering, CDR3 amino acid sequences, but not nucleotide sequences, were matched to correct batch-related cross-sample contamination. In-frame beta chains were kept once TCRdb had trimmed the public reads at Q25 with fastp and called clones with MiXCR. Rows are combined by CDR3 protein, so each entry shows the most common genes and DNA. The authors' filters were not applied to this entry. The sample records 250,000 to 300,000 distinct CDR3 sequences, 35% to 40% of which are singletons. The ten largest clones add up to 4.5% to 5.5% of the sample.

V ends up 6 bases short and J 0 bases short, with an unmatched junction base count of 6. The CDR3, cysteine through phenylalanine, is 15 amino acids long. Solely the CDR3 DNA is kept, with 45 bases framed from the first base. Notes on this clonotype: Its specific antigen is unknown. No base-level quality is on record; no much larger clone is a single base apart.

To demonstrate the VDJtools post-analysis software, TCR beta repertoires were profiled from the peripheral blood of 13 young patients with multiple sclerosis. Multiple sclerosis patients were children and adolescents aged roughly 6 to 16 years. The V and J segments used are TRBV12-3 or TRBV12-4 and TRBJ2-3, and 7 junction bases match TRBD2. Sequences were obtained from blood. The receptor was derived from a girl aged 5-17 years with multiple sclerosis. The nucleotide sequence reads as follows: TGTGCCAGCAGGACGGGGGGAGTGAGCACAGATACGCAGTATTTT. Its translation reads: CASRTGGVSTDTQYF.